One sample yielded the 8 T cell receptor beta chains listed below, sequenced in a study of T cells after yellow fever vaccination. TCRdb analysed the 5' RACE reads with MiXCR anew, one entry per CDR3 protein. The sample has under 700,000 distinct CDR3 sequences, roughly a sixth seen once. The source was PBMCs, collected roughly 5 days after the first yellow fever vaccination. The receptors were gathered from a young man who received the YFV17D yellow fever vaccine.

The rearrangement links TRBV6-1 to TRBJ2-7; possible D gene TRBD2, 5 bases. The CDR3 runs to 15 residues. With 1 base removed from V and 2 bases from J, the gap between germline ends came to 12 bases. Germline loops: CDR1 MNHNS, CDR2 SASEGT. CDR3 sequence reads: CASSEERPVTYEQYV. In nucleotides, the CDR3 is TGTGCCAGCAGTGAAGAGCGGCCGGTAACCTACGAGCAGTACGTC.

The V and J genes are TRBV5-4 and TRBJ1-1; TRBD1 matches 9 bases. V lost 1 base, J lost 8 bases, and 3 bases stayed unmatched. The CDR3 extends over 13 amino acids. Germline loops: CDR1 SGHNT, CDR2 YYREEE (reference sequence). As DNA, the CDR3 is TGTGCCAGCAGCTTGACAGGGGGCCGGGAAGCTTTCTTT. Translation gives CASSLTGGREAFF. Combining the CDR3 with reference TRBV5-4 and TRBJ1-1 gives the whole variable domain ETGVTQSPTHLIKTRGQQVTLRCSSQSGHNTVSWYQQALGQGPQFIFQYYREEENGRGNFPPRFSGLQFPNYSSELNVNALELDDSALYLCASSLTGGREAFFGQGTRLTVV.

The rearrangement links TRBV18 to TRBJ2-3, with D unclear. The CDR3 is 14 residues long. V was shortened by 0 bases and J by 4 bases, with 8 bases between the two germline ends. In germline, CDR1 is KGHSH, CDR2 LQKENI. CDR3 loop: CASSPPLDPDTQYF. CDR3 coding DNA: TGTGCCAGCTCACCACCGCTAGACCCAGATACGCAGTATTTT. The full variable domain, its missing parts supplied by reference TRBV18 and TRBJ2-3, is NAGVMQNPRHLVRRRGQEARLRCSPMKGHSHVYWYRQLPEEGLKFMVYLQKENIIDESGMPKERFSAEFPKEGPSILRIQQVVRGDSAAYFCASSPPLDPDTQYFGPGTRLTVL.

This rearrangement joins TRBV4-1 to TRBJ2-2; D is unresolved. Germline V gives CDR1 MGHRA, CDR2 YSYEKL. The germline V and J ends were trimmed by 3 bases and 6 bases, with 8 bases remaining between them. The CDR3 spans 13 residues. The CDR3 nucleotides are TGCGCCAGCAGCCATCCGATGTCCGGGGAGCTGTTTTTT. Its translation is CASSHPMSGELFF.

The chain has TRBV29-1 and TRBJ1-1; 9 bases are shared with TRBD1. Germline V gives CDR1 SQVTM, CDR2 ANQGSEA. The V segment lost 6 bases and the J segment 5 bases; nucleotides outside the gene matches: 16. The CDR3 contains 16 residues. The CDR3, as DNA: TGCAGCGTCGAGGGACAGGGCTTTTCCCGAAGAACTGAAGCTTTCTTT. It is translated as CSVEGQGFSRRTEAFF.

The rearrangement uses TRBV19 and TRBJ1-2; 7 nucleotides agree with TRBD1. CDR3 length: 15 amino acids. V shed 4 bases and J 1 base; nucleotides not matched to a gene: 6. The germline V gene encodes CDR1 LNHDA and CDR2 SQIVND (reference sequence). The CDR3 DNA reads as TGTGCCAGTAGTAGACGGGACAGCGTTAACTATGGCTACACCTTC. Translation: CASSRRDSVNYGYTF.

There are many counts of this clonotype. The genes are TRBV4-2 and TRBJ2-7; D possibly corresponds to TRBD1 (5 bases). This CDR3 has 15 residues. Trimming removed 4 bases from V and 2 bases from J, with 15 bases in between. Germline values: CDR1 LGHNA, CDR2 YNFKEQ. The CDR3 loop reads CASSPGPDKTYEQYF. CDR3 DNA: TGTGCCAGCAGCCCGGGCCCGGACAAGACCTACGAGCAGTACTTC.

The rearrangement joins TRBV11-2 to TRBJ2-4; D unresolved. CDR1 and CDR2 (germline): SGHAT, FQNNGV. The CDR3 runs 15 residues. The V and J ends lost 5 bases and 4 bases respectively, with 15 bases between them. Written as DNA, the CDR3 is TGTGCCAGCAGCACCCGCCACGATGAAAAAAACATTCAGTACTTC. This gives the protein CASSTRHDEKNIQYF.